The entry below describes one T cell receptor (beta chain). Its antigen is currently unknown. cDNA carried unique molecular identifiers, and a universal primer site was added by template switching. TCRdb re-called the 5' RACE reads with MiXCR, one entry per CDR3 protein. The table includes approximately 680,000 distinct CDR3 sequences, 7.1% detected once. This entry belongs to a study of identical twins. The V end was cut by 1 base, the J end by 5 bases, with 20 bases between. The germline CDR1 and CDR2 sequences are SQVTM and ANQGSEA. The CDR3 sequence is 16 residues long. Study-wide results and caveats: Conclusions rested on cross-sectional statistics rather than following the same donors. Insertions were fewer in abundant cord blood beta clonotypes, whereas memory repertoires showed none of this pattern.

The same data also contributed to another study, on yellow fever vaccine responses in identical twins. As reported in that work: Reportedly, the T cell response mounted by twins to vaccine seemed partly convergent, partly personalized.

The chain employs TRBV29-1 and TRBJ2-5, with D possibly being TRBD1 (6 bases). The source is a woman aged 18-29 years in good health. The specimen sequenced was PBMCs. The CDR3 region has the DNA TGCAGCGTTGAAGGTGGGCAGGGGACCCTCTCCGAGACCCAGTACTTC. Translation gives CSVEGGQGTLSETQYF. Based on the CDR3 plus reference TRBV29-1 and TRBJ2-5, the full variable domain is SAVISQKPSRDICQRGTSLTIQCQVDSQVTMMFWYRQQPGQSLTLIATANQGSEATYESGFVIDKFPISRPNLTFSTLTVSNMSPEDSSIYLCSVEGGQGTLSETQYFGPGTRLLVL.